Presented here are 7 T cell receptor beta chains from one specimen sequenced in a study of blood T cell repertoires in COVID-19. The data were produced by immunoSEQ multiplex PCR, yet TCRdb's version contains in-frame clones alone and is incomplete. The sample has approximately 250,000 clones; 80% to 90% are singletons. The sample was peripheral blood. The receptors derive from a woman in her 70s with COVID-19, enrolled during active disease.

The genes are TRBV15 and TRBJ1-2; 7 bases are shared with TRBD1. With V trimmed by 5 bases and J by 0 bases, 9 bases remained unmatched. Germline-derived CDR1 and CDR2 are LNHNV and YYDKDF (reference sequence). This CDR3 region has 16 residues. The CDR3 protein is CATSDLTGVPNYGYTF. CDR3 bases: TGTGCCACCAGCGATCTTACAGGGGTACCTAACTATGGCTACACCTTC.

V usage is TRBV2 and J usage is TRBJ1-6, with a tentative D call TRBD1 (5 bases). The CDR3 runs to 16 residues. Germline CDR1 reads SNHLY; CDR2 reads FYNNEI. The V gene lost 2 bases and the J gene lost 7 bases, with 15 bases spanning the gap. CDR3 in DNA: TGTGCCAGCAGTGAACAGGGTGGATTCTTCAATTCACCCCTCCACTTT. It specifies CASSEQGGFFNSPLHF.

This chain connects TRBV10-1 to TRBJ2-1, with D possibly TRBD1 on 6 matching bases. The CDR3 length is 14 residues. The germline gives CDR1 WNHNN, CDR2 SYGVQD (reference sequence). Between the trimmed V and J ends, which lost 2 bases and 12 bases, there was a span of 17 bases. This CDR3 reads CASSETGSPKGQFF. CDR3 in DNA: TGCGCCAGCAGTGAGACAGGGTCCCCTAAGGGGCAGTTCTTC.

The chain has TRBV7-9 and TRBJ2-3; D might be TRBD2 (6 bases). Germline CDR1 is SEHNR and CDR2 is FQNEAQ (reference sequence). The CDR3 spans 14 residues. The V end was cut by 4 bases, the J end by 5 bases, with 13 bases between. The CDR3 reads CASSSVGGGDTQYF. The CDR3 region has the DNA TGTGCCAGCAGCTCTGTGGGGGGTGGAGATACGCAGTATTTT.

The chain employs TRBV30 and TRBJ1-6, with D uncertain. The V gene lost 1 base and the J gene lost 10 bases, with 14 bases spanning the gap. Per the germline V gene, CDR1 is GTSNPN and CDR2 is SVGIG (reference sequence). This CDR3 is built from 14 residues. The CDR3 region is CAWSGASRDSPLHF. CDR3 sequence (DNA): TGTGCCTGGAGTGGGGCGTCCCGAGACTCACCCCTCCACTTT.

This clone has a single count. This rearrangement joins TRBV3-1 (or the pseudogene TRBV3-2) to TRBJ1-2; no clear D gene. Per germline, CDR1 LGHDT and CDR2 YNNKEL (reference sequence). The CDR3 loop spans 13 amino acids. Trimming pared 0 bases from V and 7 bases from J, leaving 9 bases between. In nucleotides, the CDR3 is TGTGCCAGCAGCCAAGAGGGGAGCACTGGCTACACCTTC. Amino acids: CASSQEGSTGYTF.

The rearrangement links TRBV2 to TRBJ1-1; 7 positions agree with TRBD1. The germline CDR1 and CDR2 sequences are SNHLY and FYNNEI. The CDR3 is made up of 15 amino acids. V lost 9 bases to trimming and J lost 3 bases; unmatched junction nucleotides: 13. The CDR3 loop is CASNRGSGSDTEAFF. The DNA for the CDR3 is TGTGCCAGTAACAGGGGATCAGGGTCGGACACTGAAGCTTTCTTT. Combining the CDR3 with reference TRBV2 and TRBJ1-1 gives the whole variable domain EPEVTQTPSHQVTQMGQEVILRCVPISNHLYFYWYRQILGQKVEFLVSFYNNEISEKSEIFDDQFSVERPDGSNFTLKIRSTKLEDSAMYFCASNRGSGSDTEAFFGQGTRLTVV.